The rows below give T cell receptor beta chains drawn from one sample of a study of T cell responses to AZD1222 COVID-19 vaccine. Data came from immunoSEQ multiplex PCR; TCRdb stores just in-frame clones and leaves some out. The data show under 150,000 clones, approximately 93% seen once. Sequencing used peripheral blood, obtained on day 0 of AZD1222 vaccination. These receptors were taken from an adult in good health. The CDR3 runs from the conserved cysteine through the conserved F or W. The order of the fields is J gene, clone size, D gene, V gene, CDR3 DNA, CDR3 protein. D genes are given only for firm matches. The size of a clone is reported for some rows only, either as once, few or many, or as a class for expanded clones.

j_gene: TRBJ1-6
abundance: few
d_gene: TRBD1
v_gene: TRBV6-1
CDR3nt: TGTGCCAGCAGTGCTGGGACAGGCCCTGGAGGAATGAATTCACCCCTCCACTTT
CDR3aa: CASSAGTGPGGMNSPLHF

j_gene: TRBJ2-1
abundance: .
d_gene: TRBD2
v_gene: TRBV20-1
CDR3nt: TGCAGTGCTAGTGAAGCGGGAGCGAACAATGAGCAGTTCTTC
CDR3aa: CSASEAGANNEQFF

j_gene: TRBJ2-2
abundance: .
d_gene: TRBD2
v_gene: TRBV2
CDR3nt: TGTGCCAGCAGTGGCCGACTAGCGACCGGGGAGCTGTTTTTT
CDR3aa: CASSGRLATGELFF

j_gene: TRBJ2-3
abundance: .
d_gene: TRBD2
v_gene: TRBV7-2
CDR3nt: TGTGCCAGCAGGGTAGCGGGAGGGAAAGATACGCAGTATTTT
CDR3aa: CASRVAGGKDTQYF

j_gene: TRBJ2-7
abundance: few
d_gene: TRBD2
v_gene: TRBV4-1
CDR3nt: TGCGCCAGCAGCCAAGATCGGGAGGTTACCTACGAGCAGTACTTC
CDR3aa: CASSQDREVTYEQYF

j_gene: TRBJ1-4
abundance: .
d_gene: TRBD1
v_gene: TRBV18
CDR3nt: TGTGCCAGCTCACGGGACAGGGAGGTCTCAACTAATGAAAAACTGTTTTTT
CDR3aa: CASSRDREVSTNEKLFF

j_gene: TRBJ1-2
abundance: .
d_gene: TRBD1
v_gene: TRBV28
CDR3nt: TGTGCCAGCAGTCCGACAGGGCCCTATGGCTACACCTTC
CDR3aa: CASSPTGPYGYTF

j_gene: TRBJ1-3
abundance: .
d_gene: .
v_gene: TRBV28
CDR3nt: TGTGCCAGCAGTTTCCGGGGTGAGGGGGGAAACACCATATATTTT
CDR3aa: CASSFRGEGGNTIYF

j_gene: TRBJ1-4
abundance: .
d_gene: TRBD1
v_gene: TRBV2
CDR3nt: TGTGCCAGCAGTCAACGCCGGGCCGTGACAGGGAATGAAAAACTGTTTTTT
CDR3aa: CASSQRRAVTGNEKLFF

j_gene: TRBJ2-3
abundance: .
d_gene: .
v_gene: TRBV10-3
CDR3nt: TGTGCCATCAGTGAGCGGGGGGCCACAGATACGCAGTATTTT
CDR3aa: CAISERGATDTQYF

j_gene: TRBJ1-4
abundance: .
d_gene: TRBD1
v_gene: TRBV6-5
CDR3nt: TGTGCCAGCACCAGGGGACAGGAAAATGAAAAACTGTTTTTT
CDR3aa: CASTRGQENEKLFF

j_gene: TRBJ2-3
abundance: once
d_gene: TRBD1
v_gene: TRBV28
CDR3nt: TGTGCCAGCAGTTCAAAATTCAGGGGGCGGAGCACAGATACGCAGTATTTT
CDR3aa: CASSSKFRGRSTDTQYF

j_gene: TRBJ2-7
abundance: .
d_gene: .
v_gene: TRBV27
CDR3nt: TGTGCCGGGAAGGACTCCTACGAGCAGTACTTC
CDR3aa: CAGKDSYEQYF

j_gene: TRBJ2-2
abundance: .
d_gene: .
v_gene: TRBV7-9
CDR3nt: TGTGCCAGCAGCCCCCGAGGGGAAAGGAACACCGGGGAGCTGTTTTTT
CDR3aa: CASSPRGERNTGELFF

j_gene: TRBJ1-5
abundance: .
d_gene: .
v_gene: TRBV5-8
CDR3nt: TGTGCCAGCAGTTTGCTGGGGCCCCAGCATTTT
CDR3aa: CASSLLGPQHF

j_gene: TRBJ1-6
abundance: .
d_gene: .
v_gene: TRBV28
CDR3nt: TGTGCCAGCAGCCTGGCCATGGGAAATTCACCCCTCCACTTT
CDR3aa: CASSLAMGNSPLHF

j_gene: TRBJ1-1
abundance: .
d_gene: TRBD1
v_gene: TRBV28
CDR3nt: TGTGCCAGCAGTCCAGTAGACAGGGTCAATGAAGCTTTCTTT
CDR3aa: CASSPVDRVNEAFF

j_gene: TRBJ1-2
abundance: .
d_gene: .
v_gene: TRBV18
CDR3nt: TGTGCCAGCTCACCATCGGCCCGGGACTATGGCTACACCTTC
CDR3aa: CASSPSARDYGYTF

j_gene: TRBJ2-1
abundance: .
d_gene: TRBD2
v_gene: TRBV10-3
CDR3nt: TGTGCCATCAGTGGGGGACTAGCGGACAATGAGCAGTTCTTC
CDR3aa: CAISGGLADNEQFF

j_gene: TRBJ1-6
abundance: .
d_gene: .
v_gene: TRBV9
CDR3nt: TGTGCCAGCAGCGTAGCTGGGGGATCCTATAATTCACCCCTCCACTTT
CDR3aa: CASSVAGGSYNSPLHF

j_gene: TRBJ1-1
abundance: .
d_gene: .
v_gene: TRBV5-4
CDR3nt: TGTGCCAGCATTCTACAGGGCTCTATCAGCTTT
CDR3aa: CASILQGSISF

j_gene: TRBJ2-2
abundance: .
d_gene: .
v_gene: TRBV4-2
CDR3nt: TGTGCCAGCAGCCAAGATGAGAGGACCCGGGAGCTGTTTTTT
CDR3aa: CASSQDERTRELFF

j_gene: TRBJ1-4
abundance: .
d_gene: .
v_gene: TRBV28
CDR3nt: TGTGCCAGCAGCCCCGCGTTACGGCCCGAAAAACTGTTTTTT
CDR3aa: CASSPALRPEKLFF

j_gene: TRBJ2-2
abundance: .
d_gene: .
v_gene: TRBV3-1/TRBV3-2
CDR3nt: TGTGCCAGCAGCCAAGATCTGGCGGGTACCGGGGAGCTGTTTTTT
CDR3aa: CASSQDLAGTGELFF

j_gene: TRBJ1-5
abundance: .
d_gene: .
v_gene: TRBV28
CDR3nt: TGTGCCAGCAGTGACAATCAGCCCCAGCATTTT
CDR3aa: CASSDNQPQHF